This T cell receptor (beta chain) emerged from a study of control samples from healthy donors and cancer patients. This table comes from immunoSEQ multiplex PCR, and its TCRdb copy is limited to in-frame clones, with some not included. The table shows some 100,000 clones, with 70% to 90% occurring only once. The CDR3 extends over 14 amino acids. V dropped 0 bases and J dropped 2 bases, with 8 bases sitting between them. Germline V lookup: CDR1 MNHEY, CDR2 SMNVEV (reference sequence). The source material was blood. The V call is TRBV27, the J call TRBJ2-7, with TRBD2 as a possible D gene (6 bases). The clonotype comes from a man aged 25 to 40 in good health. This CDR3 reads CASSLSRETYEQYF. CDR3 sequence (DNA): TGTGCCAGCAGTTTATCCCGGGAGACCTACGAGCAGTACTTC.